Following are 16 T cell receptor beta chains from one sample sequenced in a study of blood T cell repertoires in COVID-19 (dated by TCRdb to between 2020 and 2021). The library was prepared using the immunoSEQ multiplex PCR assay. TCRdb provides this immuneACCESS table in a form limited to in-frame rearrangements. Some clones are lacking; in checked studies, under half of them reflect an unresolved V gene, and why the rest are absent is not known. A total of 95,000 to 100,000 clones appear in this sample, about nine tenths of them only once. Clones ranked in the top ten supply around 16% of the sample. Input material: peripheral blood. Every receptor here comes from a man aged 45-60 years with acute or convalescent COVID-19.

The CDR3 reads CAISEPALGGNTEAFF. The DNA of the CDR3 is TGTGCCATCAGTGAGCCGGCCCTTGGCGGAAACACTGAAGCTTTCTTT. This chain joins TRBV10-3 and TRBJ1-1; D gene unclear. With 2 bases removed from V and 2 bases from J, the gap between germline ends came to 15 bases. Germline-derived CDR1 and CDR2 are ENHRY and SYGVKD. The CDR3 loop spans 16 amino acids.

The chain combines TRBV9 with TRBJ2-1; 8 positions match TRBD1. Germline trimming cut 4 bases from V and 6 bases from J; bases unmatched to any gene: 9. The V gene's germline CDR1 is SGDLS and CDR2 YYNGEE. CDR3 size: 15 residues. The CDR3 here is CASSRQGLVGNEQFF. The CDR3 DNA follows: TGTGCCAGCAGCCGACAGGGGCTGGTGGGCAATGAGCAGTTCTTC.

The chain employs TRBV5-1 and TRBJ2-7, with TRBD1 identical over 7 bases. The trim removed 0 bases at V and 2 bases at J, leaving 2 bases unmatched. This CDR3 has 14 residues. CDR1 is SGHRS and CDR2 is YFSETQ in the germline V gene. CDR3 sequence (DNA): TGCGCCAGCAGCTTGGCCGGGACAGCCTACGAGCAGTACTTC. Translation: CASSLAGTAYEQYF. The entire variable domain, with the rest obtained from reference TRBV5-1 and TRBJ2-7, is as follows: KAGVTQTPRYLIKTRGQQVTLSCSPISGHRSVSWYQQTPGQGLQFLFEYFSETQRNKGNFPGRFSGRQFSNSRSEMNVSTLELGDSALYLCASSLAGTAYEQYFGPGTRLTVT.

The CDR3 spells CASSAGQGARQPQHF. The CDR3 DNA sequence: TGTGCCAGTAGTGCGGGACAGGGGGCTCGGCAGCCCCAGCATTTT. The chain recombines TRBV19 with TRBJ1-5; TRBD1 matches 12 bases. Germline lookup yields CDR1 LNHDA and CDR2 SQIVND (reference sequence). V shed 5 bases and J 7 bases; nucleotides not matched to a gene: 6. The length of the CDR3 is 15 residues. Complete variable domain (other parts from reference TRBV19 and TRBJ1-5): DGGITQSPKYLFRKEGQNVTLSCEQNLNHDAMYWYRQDPGQGLRLIYYSQIVNDFQKGDIAEGYSVSREKKESFPLTVTSAQKNPTAFYLCASSAGQGARQPQHFGDGTRLSIL.

V and J are TRBV18 and TRBJ2-5; TRBD2 agrees at 14 bases. With 2 bases clipped from V and 4 bases from J, the junction kept 6 bases outside the gene matches. This CDR3 contains 17 residues. CDR1 and CDR2 from the germline V gene are KGHSH and LQKENI. CDR3 in amino acids: CASSPGRLAGGRETQYF. The CDR3 DNA sequence: TGTGCCAGCTCACCAGGGAGACTAGCGGGGGGGCGAGAGACCCAGTACTTC.

The V gene is TRBV7-8, the J gene TRBJ2-7; 7 nucleotides match TRBD2. The length of the CDR3 is 15 residues. The V gene end was trimmed by 5 bases and the J gene end by 4 bases; junction bases not matched to a gene: 11. Looked up from germline, CDR1 is SGHVS and CDR2 is FQNEAQ. The DNA of the CDR3 is TGTGCCAGCAGCCCTGGGGGGGTTCGTGATTACGAGCAGTACTTC. It encodes CASSPGGVRDYEQYF.

The chain links TRBV4-1 to TRBJ1-1; D is uncertain. This CDR3 contains 14 residues. Per germline, CDR1 MGHRA and CDR2 YSYEKL. V shed 0 bases and J shed 10 bases, with 15 bases lying between them. Written as DNA, the CDR3 is TGCGCCAGCAGCCAAGATCTAAGGCAGGAGGCAGCTTTCTTT. Amino acids: CASSQDLRQEAAFF.

V and J are TRBV2 and TRBJ2-5; 12 nucleotides line up with TRBD2. The CDR3 totals 14 residues. Germline V gene data show CDR1 as SNHLY and CDR2 as FYNNEI. V trimming: 6 bases; J trimming: 5 bases; junction bases outside the gene matches: 4. The CDR3: CASRASGGAETQYF. In DNA, the CDR3 is TGTGCCAGCAGGGCTAGCGGGGGGGCTGAGACCCAGTACTTC.

This chain links TRBV3-1 (or the pseudogene TRBV3-2) with TRBJ1-2; D remains unclear. The CDR3 runs 15 residues. Germline CDR1 reads LGHDT; CDR2 reads YNNKEL (reference sequence). The ends were cut back, 0 bases at V and 5 bases at J, with 13 bases in the middle. CDR3 amino acids: CASSQDGGREYGYTF. As DNA, the CDR3 is TGTGCCAGCAGCCAAGATGGCGGCAGAGAGTATGGCTACACCTTC.

This chain joins TRBV9 and TRBJ2-3; 8 positions agree with TRBD2. Germline-derived CDR1 and CDR2 are SGDLS and YYNGEE. The CDR3 has 15 amino acids. With V trimmed by 0 bases and J by 1 base, 1 base remained unmatched. DNA of the CDR3: TGTGCCAGCAGCGTAGTGACTAGCGGCACAGATACGCAGTATTTT. Translating it yields CASSVVTSGTDTQYF.

The CDR3 DNA sequence: TGTGCCAGCTCACCGCAAAGGGGAGATACGCAGTATTTT. Translated, it gives CASSPQRGDTQYF. The V and J genes are TRBV18 and TRBJ2-3; a possible D gene is TRBD1 (5 bases). Germline V gene data show CDR1 as KGHSH and CDR2 as LQKENI. Trimming pared 3 bases from V and 5 bases from J, leaving 9 bases between. The CDR3 sequence is 13 residues long.

The rearrangement uses TRBV13 and TRBJ1-5; D gene unclear. This CDR3 comprises 14 residues. CDR1 and CDR2 (germline): PRHDT, FYEKMQ (reference sequence). Trimming stripped 2 bases from V and 0 bases from J, with 5 bases between. The DNA of the CDR3 is TGTGCCAGCAGCTTACGGGGTAGCAATCAGCCCCAGCATTTT. Its translation: CASSLRGSNQPQHF.

The chain links TRBV6-2 or TRBV6-3 to TRBJ2-1; 9 bases are a match to TRBD1. Germline V gene lookup returns CDR1 MNHEY and CDR2 SVGEGT. With V trimmed by 2 bases and J by 6 bases, 11 bases remained unmatched. CDR3 length: 17 amino acids. This chain's CDR3 is CASSYTPRQGVRNEQFF. For the CDR3, the DNA is TGTGCCAGCAGTTACACTCCAAGACAGGGGGTGCGCAATGAGCAGTTCTTC.

The chain recombines TRBV18 with TRBJ1-2; 8 positions match TRBD1. CDR1 is KGHSH and CDR2 is LQKENI in the germline V gene. This CDR3 spans 15 amino acids. V lost 6 bases and J lost 8; bases outside the gene matches: 14. CDR3 bases: TGTGCCAGCTCCCCTGACAGGGGAGAAAGAGGAGGCTACACCTTC. Protein sequence: CASSPDRGERGGYTF.

V is TRBV12-5 and J is TRBJ1-1, with a weak D call TRBD1 (6 bases). Per germline, CDR1 LGHNT and CDR2 FRNRAP. Deletions cut 1 base from V and 7 bases from J, with 10 bases between. The CDR3 length is 13 residues. CDR3 DNA: TGTGCTAGTGGTTTGGCAGGGACAATTGAAGCTTTCTTT. Its translation: CASGLAGTIEAFF.

The chain couples TRBV3-1 (or the pseudogene TRBV3-2) to TRBJ2-3; the match to TRBD2 covers 12 bases. The CDR3 has 16 amino acids. V lost 1 base and J lost 6; bases outside the gene matches: 5. Per germline, CDR1 LGHDT and CDR2 YNNKEL (reference sequence). The DNA for the CDR3 is TGTGCCAGCAGCCAAGCCCTAGCGGGGGGGCGGGATACGCAGTATTTT. It codes for CASSQALAGGRDTQYF.